These T cell receptor beta chains were read from a single sample in a study of shared clonotypes between healthy human individuals. Repertoires were generated with immunoSEQ multiplex PCR, while TCRdb's copy carries only in-frame clones and drops some. This table has about 500,000 clones, roughly four fifths appearing once. Sequencing was carried out using PBMCs. Every receptor here comes from a woman aged 35 to 49 in good health. Some clones in this sample may be carry-over from other donors' samples. CDR3s include the opening cysteine and the closing phenylalanine or tryptophan. D genes are given only for firm matches. Clone size appears in some rows only: once, few, many, or a class for an expanded clone.

D	size	V	J	CDR3	DNA
NA	NA	TRBV5-1	TRBJ2-5	CASSLSQETQYF	TGCGCCAGCAGCTTGAGCCAAGAGACCCAGTACTTC
NA	NA	TRBV18	TRBJ2-7	CASSPGDGAYEQYF	TGTGCCAGCTCACCCGGAGACGGAGCCTACGAGCAGTACTTC
TRBD1	NA	TRBV10-3	TRBJ1-1	CAISRTGDTEAFF	TGTGCCATCAGTAGGACAGGGGACACTGAAGCTTTCTTT
NA	NA	TRBV18	TRBJ2-7	CASSPAGHSRSEQYF	TGTGCCAGCTCACCTGCGGGACACTCCCGGAGCGAGCAGTACTTC
NA	many	TRBV7-3	TRBJ1-3	CASSLTGSGNTIYF	TGTGCCAGCAGCTTAACCGGTTCTGGAAACACCATATATTTT
TRBD1	NA	TRBV2	TRBJ1-2	CASSLGTGGAYGYTF	TGTGCCAGCAGTTTGGGGACAGGGGGCGCCTATGGCTACACCTTC
TRBD2	NA	TRBV19	TRBJ2-7	CASSIYFSGRAVEQYF	TGTGCCAGTAGTATCTACTTTAGCGGGAGGGCCGTCGAGCAGTACTTC
TRBD2	NA	TRBV11-2	TRBJ2-7	CASSLAVAGNYEQYF	TGTGCCAGCAGCTTAGCAGTAGCGGGAAACTACGAGCAGTACTTC
NA	NA	TRBV28	TRBJ2-3	CASSSPRGLATDTQYF	TGTGCCAGCAGTTCCCCTCGGGGCCTAGCCACAGATACGCAGTATTTT
TRBD1	NA	TRBV6-4	TRBJ2-7	CASRGTGGLLYF	TGTGCCAGCAGGGGGACAGGGGGCTTGTTGTACTTC
NA	NA	TRBV30	TRBJ2-7	CACSRAGSYEQYF	TGTGCCTGTTCGCGCGCCGGCTCCTACGAGCAGTACTTC
NA	NA	TRBV28	TRBJ1-2	CASSLTGYGYTF	TGTGCCAGCAGTTTAACTGGATATGGCTACACCTTC
NA	few	TRBV5-1	TRBJ2-5	CASSQGPSLQETQYF	TGCGCCAGCAGTCAGGGCCCATCCCTACAAGAGACCCAGTACTTC
NA	many	TRBV27	TRBJ2-7	CASSNRDRYYYEQYF	TGTGCCAGCAGCAACCGGGACCGTTACTACTACGAGCAGTACTTC
NA	many	TRBV2	TRBJ2-2	CASSERGRNTGELFF	TGTGCCAGCAGTGAAAGGGGCCGGAACACCGGGGAGCTGTTTTTT
NA	NA	TRBV21-1	TRBJ2-1	CASSIQAGDWDSSYNEQFF	TGTGCCAGCAGCATTCAAGCGGGAGATTGGGACAGCTCCTACAATGAGCAGTTCTTC
NA	NA	TRBV30	TRBJ2-3	CAWRSLAGTDTQYF	TGTGCCTGGAGGTCCCTAGCTGGCACAGATACGCAGTATTTT
TRBD1	NA	TRBV30	TRBJ1-5	CAWSRGQGNQPQHF	TGTGCCTGGAGCAGAGGACAGGGGAATCAGCCCCAGCATTTT
TRBD1	few	TRBV10-3	TRBJ1-4	CATGTGIRNEKLFF	TGTGCCACAGGGACAGGTATTCGGAATGAAAAACTGTTTTTT
NA	NA	TRBV2	TRBJ1-1	CASSERGRMNTEAFF	TGTGCCAGCAGTGAACGGGGGCGCATGAACACTGAAGCTTTCTTT
NA	NA	TRBV6-1	TRBJ2-7	CAGVSQVGEQYF	TGTGCCGGGGTTAGTCAGGTCGGCGAGCAGTACTTC
NA	NA	TRBV6-1	TRBJ2-7	CASSEWAVVEQYF	TGTGCCAGCAGTGAATGGGCAGTTGTTGAGCAGTACTTC
NA	NA	TRBV29-1	TRBJ2-1	CSVVTAYNEQFF	TGCAGCGTTGTAACGGCCTACAATGAGCAGTTCTTC
TRBD2	few	TRBV28	TRBJ2-5	CASSSLAGGPPETQYF	TGTGCCAGCAGTTCGCTAGCGGGAGGGCCTCCTGAGACCCAGTACTTC
TRBD2	NA	TRBV27	TRBJ2-5	CASSSVLAGEETQYF	TGTGCCAGCAGTTCAGTGCTAGCGGGGGAAGAGACCCAGTACTTC
TRBD2	NA	TRBV19	TRBJ2-1	CASSIQAGGIYNEQFF	TGTGCCAGTAGTATACAGGCGGGAGGGATCTACAATGAGCAGTTCTTC
TRBD1	NA	TRBV10-2	TRBJ2-4	CASSDRRQGTKNIQYF	TGCGCCAGCAGTGATCGGAGACAGGGTACCAAAAACATTCAGTACTTC
NA	NA	TRBV27	TRBJ2-7	CASSSGQIYEQYF	TGTGCCAGCAGTTCCGGACAGATTTACGAGCAGTACTTC
NA	NA	TRBV6-1	TRBJ1-5	CASTARGRGVQPQHF	TGTGCCAGCACCGCGCGTGGCAGGGGTGTGCAGCCCCAGCATTTT
TRBD2	NA	TRBV28	TRBJ2-7	CASIAGGLYEQYF	TGTGCCAGCATAGCGGGAGGGCTTTACGAGCAGTACTTC
NA	NA	TRBV7-7	TRBJ2-7	CASSSGTLYEQYF	TGTGCTAGCAGCTCCGGGACCCTATACGAGCAGTACTTC
NA	NA	TRBV5-1	TRBJ2-7	CASSLVAGSYEQYF	TGCGCCAGCAGCTTGGTTGCGGGGTCCTACGAGCAGTACTTC
TRBD2	NA	TRBV30	TRBJ2-2	CAWSHLAGGSGELFF	TGTGCCTGGAGCCATCTAGCGGGAGGATCCGGGGAGCTGTTTTTT
TRBD2	NA	TRBV9	TRBJ2-1	CASSVLPAGGGNEQFF	TGTGCCAGCAGCGTACTACCAGCGGGAGGGGGTAATGAGCAGTTCTTC
TRBD2	many	TRBV4-1	TRBJ2-7	CASSQDGLAGDEQYF	TGCGCCAGCAGCCAAGATGGGCTAGCGGGAGACGAGCAGTACTTC
NA	NA	TRBV9	TRBJ2-1	CASSPQVLTYNEQFF	TGTGCCAGCAGCCCACAGGTTCTGACCTACAATGAGCAGTTCTTC
NA	once	TRBV10-3	TRBJ2-2	CAISYTAGTGELFF	TGTGCCATCAGTTACACGGCGGGGACCGGGGAGCTGTTTTTT